Sequencing of this T cell receptor beta chain was carried out in a study of shared clonotypes between healthy human individuals. Germline loops: CDR1 MDHEN, CDR2 SYDVKM. Between the trimmed V and J ends, which lost 7 bases and 0 bases, there was a span of 15 bases. The CDR3 totals 15 residues. Notes on the study in general: Enrolling few donors narrowed the genetic and exposure-history diversity that was represented.

Using immunoSEQ multiplex PCR, the repertoire was profiled, and TCRdb retains in-frame clones only, with some absent. The table records some 790,000 clones, 72% of them present only once. A remark on this clone: What it recognizes is unknown.

This chain joins TRBV28 and TRBJ1-2; no reliable D call. Source material: memory CD4+ T cells sorted from blood. Subset reported: CD45RA-negative fraction. This TCR was sampled from a woman in her 30s in good health. The CDR3 loop reads CASNTRQLANYGYTF. Written as DNA, the CDR3 is TGTGCCAGCAACACTCGGCAGTTAGCTAACTATGGCTACACCTTC.